Sequencing of this T cell receptor beta chain was carried out in a study of vaccination effects on CD4 cells after COVID-19. Study background: Following the second dose by a median of 72 days, the post-vaccine samples were obtained. The study, taken as a whole, reports: After vaccination, at late timepoints, clones induced by infection and by vaccine contracted markedly.

This CDR3 spans 13 amino acids. V lost 5 bases to trimming and J lost 8 bases, with 18 bases between them. Germline assignment: CDR1 GTSNPN and CDR2 SVGIG (reference sequence). Before sequencing, viral peptide pools were used by the ViraFEST assay to expand antigen-specific CD4+ T cells. CD4+ T cell isolation took place after less than 13 days of culture. All participants had two doses of either the BNT162b2 or mRNA-1273 vaccine. Produced via immunoSEQ multiplex PCR; TCRdb's table is partial and in-frame only. The sample carries about 24,000 clones, over 70% recorded once. In the case of this clone: Its antigen remains unidentified.

The chain is built from TRBV30 and TRBJ1-2, with D possibly being TRBD1 (5 bases). The clonotype comes from a human donor who received a COVID-19 vaccine. The sequencing here drew on CD4+ T cells from PBMCs cultured with HCoV-NL63 spike peptides, taken after COVID-19 vaccination. CDR3 region: CAWSRDRPRGYTF. The CDR3 bases are TGTGCCTGGTCCCGGGACCGCCCCCGGGGCTACACCTTC.